A selection of T cell receptor beta chains follows, all from one sample in a study of shared clonotypes between healthy human individuals. Profiling relied on immunoSEQ multiplex PCR, and the TCRdb table lists in-frame clones only, not all of them. The table lists about 480,000 clones, about 80% of them singletons, with around 13% in the top ten. The sequenced material came from PBMCs. Every receptor here comes from a woman in her forties in good health. Some clones in this sample may be carry-over from other donors' samples. The CDR3 runs from the conserved cysteine through the conserved F or W. The D gene is left open where the match is weak. A clone size is listed for some rows: how often the clone was seen (once, few, many), or a class if it is expanded.

clone size: .; V gene: TRBV7-2; J gene: TRBJ1-4; D gene: .; CDR3 protein: CASRRGGPNEKLFF; CDR3 DNA: TGTGCCAGCCGACGGGGGGGCCCTAATGAAAAACTGTTTTTT
clone size: .; V gene: TRBV6-5; J gene: TRBJ2-1; D gene: .; CDR3 protein: CASGSRINEQFF; CDR3 DNA: TGTGCCAGCGGGTCCCGAATCAATGAGCAGTTCTTC
clone size: .; V gene: TRBV2; J gene: TRBJ2-5; D gene: TRBD1; CDR3 protein: CASNQGQGETQYF; CDR3 DNA: TGTGCCAGCAACCAGGGACAGGGAGAGACCCAGTACTTC
clone size: .; V gene: TRBV10-3; J gene: TRBJ1-5; D gene: .; CDR3 protein: CAISESGGHGNQPQHF; CDR3 DNA: TGTGCCATCAGTGAGTCTGGAGGGCACGGGAATCAGCCCCAGCATTTT
clone size: few; V gene: TRBV5-1; J gene: TRBJ2-7; D gene: .; CDR3 protein: CASSLAVGEYEQYF; CDR3 DNA: TGCGCCAGCAGCTTGGCCGTAGGGGAGTACGAGCAGTACTTC
clone size: .; V gene: TRBV19; J gene: TRBJ1-1; D gene: TRBD1; CDR3 protein: CASSIQGDTEAFF; CDR3 DNA: TGTGCCAGTAGTATACAGGGGGACACTGAAGCTTTCTTT
clone size: .; V gene: TRBV11-2; J gene: TRBJ2-1; D gene: TRBD2; CDR3 protein: CASSSLGVAGSYNEQFF; CDR3 DNA: TGTGCCAGCAGCTCCCTTGGAGTAGCGGGAAGCTACAATGAGCAGTTCTTC
clone size: .; V gene: TRBV28; J gene: TRBJ2-7; D gene: .; CDR3 protein: CASSLKYRDKASYEQYF; CDR3 DNA: TGTGCCAGCAGTTTGAAATACAGGGATAAGGCCTCCTACGAGCAGTACTTC
clone size: few; V gene: TRBV6-1; J gene: TRBJ1-2; D gene: TRBD1; CDR3 protein: CASRGGDRYNYGYTF; CDR3 DNA: TGTGCCAGCAGGGGGGGGGACAGATACAACTATGGCTACACCTTC
clone size: .; V gene: TRBV5-4; J gene: TRBJ2-1; D gene: .; CDR3 protein: CASSLAVGGQFF; CDR3 DNA: TGTGCCAGCAGCTTGGCCGTTGGGGGGCAGTTCTTC
clone size: few; V gene: TRBV7-9; J gene: TRBJ1-1; D gene: .; CDR3 protein: CASSFAAPYTEAFF; CDR3 DNA: TGTGCCAGCAGCTTCGCAGCCCCGTACACTGAAGCTTTCTTT
clone size: .; V gene: TRBV28; J gene: TRBJ2-1; D gene: .; CDR3 protein: CASSSGDFDYNEQFF; CDR3 DNA: TGTGCCAGCAGTTCCGGGGACTTTGATTACAATGAGCAGTTCTTC
clone size: few; V gene: TRBV6-1; J gene: TRBJ2-5; D gene: .; CDR3 protein: CASSEGGWKETQYF; CDR3 DNA: TGTGCCAGCAGTGAAGGGGGTTGGAAAGAGACCCAGTACTTC
clone size: .; V gene: TRBV7-9; J gene: TRBJ1-2; D gene: .; CDR3 protein: CASSLIRTAYGYTF; CDR3 DNA: TGTGCCAGCAGCTTGATTCGGACCGCCTATGGCTACACCTTC
clone size: .; V gene: TRBV7-9; J gene: TRBJ2-7; D gene: TRBD1; CDR3 protein: CASNPGGQGWYEQYF; CDR3 DNA: TGTGCCAGCAACCCTGGGGGACAGGGTTGGTACGAGCAGTACTTC
clone size: .; V gene: TRBV10-1; J gene: TRBJ2-1; D gene: .; CDR3 protein: CASSENLGGPGNEQFF; CDR3 DNA: TGCGCCAGCAGTGAGAACCTCGGAGGGCCTGGTAATGAGCAGTTCTTC
clone size: .; V gene: TRBV5-4; J gene: TRBJ2-1; D gene: TRBD1; CDR3 protein: CASSPDRVRNNEQFF; CDR3 DNA: TGTGCCAGCAGCCCAGACAGGGTCCGGAACAATGAGCAGTTCTTC
clone size: few; V gene: TRBV6-5; J gene: TRBJ2-7; D gene: TRBD1; CDR3 protein: CASSYSGTAVYEQYF; CDR3 DNA: TGTGCCAGCAGTTACTCGGGGACAGCTGTGTACGAGCAGTACTTC
clone size: .; V gene: TRBV2; J gene: TRBJ2-7; D gene: TRBD2; CDR3 protein: CASSAGTSVWNEQYF; CDR3 DNA: TGTGCCAGCAGTGCCGGGACTAGCGTGTGGAACGAGCAGTACTTC
clone size: few; V gene: TRBV6-5; J gene: TRBJ1-2; D gene: .; CDR3 protein: CASRKDYGYTF; CDR3 DNA: TGTGCCAGCAGGAAGGACTATGGCTACACCTTC
clone size: .; V gene: TRBV4-3; J gene: TRBJ2-3; D gene: TRBD1; CDR3 protein: CASSQQGAGDTQYF; CDR3 DNA: TGCGCCAGCAGCCAGCAGGGGGCTGGGGATACGCAGTATTTT
clone size: .; V gene: TRBV29-1; J gene: TRBJ2-3; D gene: TRBD1; CDR3 protein: CSVDGRGRADTQYF; CDR3 DNA: TGCAGCGTTGATGGTAGGGGGCGCGCAGATACGCAGTATTTT
clone size: .; V gene: TRBV4-3; J gene: TRBJ2-5; D gene: .; CDR3 protein: CASSQTLEETQYF; CDR3 DNA: TGCGCCAGCAGCCAGACCCTCGAAGAGACCCAGTACTTC
clone size: once; V gene: TRBV6-1; J gene: TRBJ2-5; D gene: .; CDR3 protein: CASSEGQEETQYF; CDR3 DNA: TGTGCCAGCAGTGAAGGACAGGAAGAGACCCAGTACTTC
clone size: .; V gene: TRBV11-1; J gene: TRBJ1-5; D gene: .; CDR3 protein: CASRPEQGLNQPQHF; CDR3 DNA: TGTGCCAGCAGGCCTGAACAGGGTCTGAATCAGCCCCAGCATTTT
clone size: .; V gene: TRBV9; J gene: TRBJ2-7; D gene: .; CDR3 protein: CASSVASGPGSYEQYF; CDR3 DNA: TGTGCCAGCAGCGTAGCCTCGGGACCGGGATCCTACGAGCAGTACTTC
clone size: .; V gene: TRBV6-6; J gene: TRBJ1-2; D gene: .; CDR3 protein: CASRRSGYGYTF; CDR3 DNA: TGTGCCAGCAGACGGAGTGGATATGGCTACACCTTC
clone size: .; V gene: TRBV4-3; J gene: TRBJ1-2; D gene: .; CDR3 protein: CASSQDWGDGYGYTF; CDR3 DNA: TGCGCCAGCAGCCAAGACTGGGGGGACGGCTATGGCTACACCTTC
clone size: few; V gene: TRBV7-6; J gene: TRBJ1-1; D gene: .; CDR3 protein: CASSLEENTEAFF; CDR3 DNA: TGTGCCAGCAGCTTAGAGGAAAACACTGAAGCTTTCTTT
clone size: .; V gene: TRBV28; J gene: TRBJ1-1; D gene: .; CDR3 protein: CASSPTGEAFF; CDR3 DNA: TGTGCCAGCAGCCCAACAGGGGAAGCTTTCTTT
clone size: .; V gene: TRBV11-2; J gene: TRBJ2-7; D gene: .; CDR3 protein: CASSLHHEQYF; CDR3 DNA: TGTGCCAGCAGCTTACATCACGAGCAGTACTTC
clone size: once; V gene: TRBV7-8; J gene: TRBJ1-4; D gene: .; CDR3 protein: CASSLDRTNEKLFF; CDR3 DNA: TGTGCCAGCAGCCTTGACAGAACTAATGAAAAACTGTTTTTT
clone size: once; V gene: TRBV6-6; J gene: TRBJ1-1; D gene: TRBD1; CDR3 protein: CASSYSGQGHTEAFF; CDR3 DNA: TGTGCCAGCAGTTACTCGGGACAGGGGCACACTGAAGCTTTCTTT
clone size: .; V gene: TRBV25-1; J gene: TRBJ1-3; D gene: .; CDR3 protein: CASSDGGGHWGNTIYF; CDR3 DNA: TGTGCCAGCAGTGATGGGGGAGGACACTGGGGAAACACCATATATTTT
clone size: .; V gene: TRBV27; J gene: TRBJ2-7; D gene: .; CDR3 protein: CASSSLGISYEQYF; CDR3 DNA: TGTGCCAGCAGTTCCCTCGGGATCTCCTACGAGCAGTACTTC
clone size: once; V gene: TRBV11-3; J gene: TRBJ2-3; D gene: .; CDR3 protein: CASSLDVVSSGATDTQYF; CDR3 DNA: TGTGCCAGCAGCTTAGATGTTGTTTCAAGCGGAGCCACAGATACGCAGTATTTT
clone size: .; V gene: TRBV7-2; J gene: TRBJ2-1; D gene: TRBD2; CDR3 protein: CASSLAPGGAGVGNEQFF; CDR3 DNA: TGTGCCAGCAGCTTAGCCCCGGGAGGGGCGGGAGTGGGGAATGAGCAGTTCTTC
clone size: once; V gene: TRBV29-1; J gene: TRBJ2-3; D gene: TRBD2; CDR3 protein: CSVGASGSTDTQYF; CDR3 DNA: TGCAGCGTTGGGGCTAGCGGGAGCACAGATACGCAGTATTTT
clone size: .; V gene: TRBV5-6; J gene: TRBJ1-5; D gene: TRBD1; CDR3 protein: CASTRDRGHNQPQHF; CDR3 DNA: TGTGCCAGCACCCGGGACAGGGGCCACAATCAGCCCCAGCATTTT
clone size: .; V gene: TRBV4-1; J gene: TRBJ2-3; D gene: TRBD2; CDR3 protein: CASSQDWGLVGTDTQYF; CDR3 DNA: TGCGCCAGCAGCCAAGATTGGGGACTAGTTGGGACAGATACGCAGTATTTT
clone size: .; V gene: TRBV19; J gene: TRBJ2-2; D gene: .; CDR3 protein: CASSIGARTHGELFF; CDR3 DNA: TGTGCCAGTAGTATAGGGGCCAGGACACACGGGGAGCTGTTTTTT
clone size: .; V gene: TRBV28; J gene: TRBJ2-2; D gene: TRBD1; CDR3 protein: CASSPGGGKTGELFF; CDR3 DNA: TGTGCCAGCAGTCCAGGGGGCGGAAAGACCGGGGAGCTGTTTTTT
clone size: .; V gene: TRBV7-2; J gene: TRBJ1-4; D gene: .; CDR3 protein: CASSLAGQTNEKLFF; CDR3 DNA: TGTGCCAGCAGCTTAGCCGGGCAAACGAATGAAAAACTGTTTTTT
clone size: .; V gene: TRBV6-4; J gene: TRBJ2-2; D gene: TRBD1; CDR3 protein: CASSETGEDTGELFF; CDR3 DNA: TGTGCCAGCAGTGAGACAGGGGAGGACACCGGGGAGCTGTTTTTT
clone size: .; V gene: TRBV7-9; J gene: TRBJ2-1; D gene: TRBD2; CDR3 protein: CASSPEGGSLSSYNEQFF; CDR3 DNA: TGTGCCAGCAGCCCAGAAGGCGGGAGCCTTTCCTCCTACAATGAGCAGTTCTTC
clone size: once; V gene: TRBV5-5; J gene: TRBJ2-3; D gene: TRBD1; CDR3 protein: CATNRGRGTDTQYF; CDR3 DNA: TGTGCCACGAACAGGGGGCGCGGCACAGATACGCAGTATTTT
clone size: .; V gene: TRBV5-1; J gene: TRBJ2-7; D gene: TRBD2; CDR3 protein: CASSTRAGVDEQYF; CDR3 DNA: TGCGCCAGCAGCACGAGAGCGGGAGTCGACGAGCAGTACTTC
clone size: .; V gene: TRBV18; J gene: TRBJ2-7; D gene: TRBD2; CDR3 protein: CASSPPRGSPHEQYF; CDR3 DNA: TGTGCCAGCTCACCACCTCGCGGGAGTCCCCACGAGCAGTACTTC
clone size: .; V gene: TRBV2; J gene: TRBJ2-4; D gene: .; CDR3 protein: CASSDTRGTFWYF; CDR3 DNA: TGTGCCAGCAGTGATACTAGGGGAACCTTTTGGTACTTC
clone size: few; V gene: TRBV6-6; J gene: TRBJ2-1; D gene: TRBD1; CDR3 protein: CASSFQDRGNEQFF; CDR3 DNA: TGTGCCAGCAGTTTTCAGGACAGGGGCAATGAGCAGTTCTTC
clone size: .; V gene: TRBV15; J gene: TRBJ1-2; D gene: .; CDR3 protein: CATSKWSMANYGYTF; CDR3 DNA: TGTGCCACCAGCAAATGGTCTATGGCGAACTATGGCTACACCTTC
clone size: .; V gene: TRBV7-8; J gene: TRBJ2-1; D gene: TRBD2; CDR3 protein: CASSPTLAGEGGGNEQFF; CDR3 DNA: TGTGCCAGCAGCCCAACATTAGCGGGAGAGGGGGGAGGCAATGAGCAGTTCTTC
clone size: .; V gene: TRBV7-9; J gene: TRBJ2-5; D gene: .; CDR3 protein: CASRTLREETQYF; CDR3 DNA: TGTGCCAGCCGGACACTGAGGGAGGAGACCCAGTACTTC
clone size: .; V gene: TRBV5-1; J gene: TRBJ2-5; D gene: .; CDR3 protein: CASGRGHGETQYF; CDR3 DNA: TGCGCCAGCGGTAGGGGACACGGAGAGACCCAGTACTTC
clone size: few; V gene: TRBV19; J gene: TRBJ1-1; D gene: .; CDR3 protein: CASSWAGTTEAFF; CDR3 DNA: TGTGCCAGTAGTTGGGCTGGGACCACTGAAGCTTTCTTT
clone size: .; V gene: TRBV7-9; J gene: TRBJ2-3; D gene: .; CDR3 protein: CASSYREMRDTQYF; CDR3 DNA: TGTGCCAGCAGCTACCGGGAAATGAGGGATACGCAGTATTTT
clone size: .; V gene: TRBV6-6; J gene: TRBJ2-5; D gene: .; CDR3 protein: CASSTTQETQYF; CDR3 DNA: TGTGCCAGCAGTACGACCCAAGAGACCCAGTACTTC
clone size: once; V gene: TRBV16; J gene: TRBJ2-5; D gene: TRBD2; CDR3 protein: CASSQSGTGLDGTQYF; CDR3 DNA: TGTGCCAGCAGCCAATCAGGGACCGGACTAGATGGGACCCAGTACTTC